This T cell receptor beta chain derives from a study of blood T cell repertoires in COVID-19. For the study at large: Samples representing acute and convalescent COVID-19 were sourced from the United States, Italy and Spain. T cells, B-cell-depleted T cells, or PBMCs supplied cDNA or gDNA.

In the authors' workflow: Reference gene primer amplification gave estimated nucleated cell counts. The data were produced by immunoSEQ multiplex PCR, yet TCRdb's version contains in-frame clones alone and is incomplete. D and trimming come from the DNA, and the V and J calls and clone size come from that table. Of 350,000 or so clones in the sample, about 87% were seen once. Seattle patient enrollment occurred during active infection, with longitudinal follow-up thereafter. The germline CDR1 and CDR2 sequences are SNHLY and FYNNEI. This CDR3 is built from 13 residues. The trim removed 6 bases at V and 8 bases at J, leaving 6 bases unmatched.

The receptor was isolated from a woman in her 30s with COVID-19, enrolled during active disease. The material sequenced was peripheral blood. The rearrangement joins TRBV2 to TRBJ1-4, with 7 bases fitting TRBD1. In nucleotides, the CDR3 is TGTGCCAGCAGAGACGACAGGGCCGAAAAACTGTTTTTT. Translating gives CASRDDRAEKLFF. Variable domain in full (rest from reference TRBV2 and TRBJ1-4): EPEVTQTPSHQVTQMGQEVILRCVPISNHLYFYWYRQILGQKVEFLVSFYNNEISEKSEIFDDQFSVERPDGSNFTLKIRSTKLEDSAMYFCASRDDRAEKLFFGSGTQLSVL.